These T cell receptor beta chains were read from a single sample in a study of shared clonotypes between healthy human individuals. Libraries were prepared by immunoSEQ multiplex PCR; TCRdb keeps only in-frame clonotypes and omits some of them. The top ten clones hold around 1.7% of a sample with around 2,000,000 clones, about 92% of them seen once. Sequencing was performed on naive CD8+ T cells from PBMCs. The receptors shown here come from a young man in good health. Some clones in this sample may be carry-over from other donors' samples. Each CDR3 is given with its conserved first and last residue. D genes are given only for firm matches. Size values are once, few and many counts, or a class for expanded clones, and some rows have none.

clone size,D gene,J gene,V gene,CDR3 protein,CDR3 DNA
.,TRBD1,TRBJ1-2,TRBV5-8,CASSPSDRVGDGYTF,TGTGCCAGCAGCCCATCGGACAGGGTTGGGGATGGCTACACCTTC
.,.,TRBJ2-3,TRBV29-1,CSALYSTDTQYF,TGCAGCGCCCTCTATAGCACAGATACGCAGTATTTT
once,.,TRBJ2-3,TRBV10-3,CARAPDTQYF,TGTGCCAGAGCACCGGATACGCAGTATTTT
.,TRBD1,TRBJ2-7,TRBV11-2,CASSLPGTGIYEQYF,TGTGCCAGCAGCCTGCCCGGGACAGGCATATACGAGCAGTACTTC
.,.,TRBJ1-5,TRBV7-2,CASSLVGDWVTSSNQPQHF,TGTGCCAGCAGCTTAGTAGGGGACTGGGTAACCTCAAGCAATCAGCCCCAGCATTTT
.,TRBD1,TRBJ1-5,TRBV27,CASRTGFHAPNSNQPQHF,TGTGCCAGCAGGACAGGGTTTCACGCTCCTAATAGCAATCAGCCCCAGCATTTT
.,.,TRBJ1-1,TRBV6-6,CASRDLGLLNTEAFF,TGTGCCAGCAGGGATTTGGGCCTTCTGAACACTGAAGCTTTCTTT
once,.,TRBJ1-1,TRBV6-6,CASTPTPPRTEAFF,TGTGCCAGCACCCCGACTCCCCCCCGGACTGAAGCTTTCTTT
.,.,TRBJ2-5,TRBV30,CAWSVGRLETQYF,TGTGCCTGGAGTGTGGGCAGGTTAGAGACCCAGTACTTC
.,.,TRBJ2-7,TRBV5-8,CASSLVSSPGEQYF,TGTGCCAGCAGCTTGGTGTCTAGCCCGGGCGAGCAGTACTTC
.,TRBD2,TRBJ2-2,TRBV10-1,CASSEGSGSPGELFF,TGCGCCAGCAGTGAAGGTAGCGGGAGTCCCGGGGAGCTGTTTTTT
.,.,TRBJ2-7,TRBV7-8,CASSRPYLSYEQYF,TGTGCCAGCAGCCGTCCCTACTTATCCTACGAGCAGTACTTC
.,.,TRBJ2-3,TRBV5-4,CASSLAEQGGNTDTQYF,TGTGCCAGCAGCTTGGCTGAACAGGGGGGGAACACAGATACGCAGTATTTT
.,TRBD1,TRBJ2-1,TRBV11-2,CASSLFGQGLSYNEQFF,TGTGCCAGCAGCTTATTCGGACAGGGACTCTCCTACAATGAGCAGTTCTTC
.,.,TRBJ1-5,TRBV27,CASSNRDLNQPQHF,TGTGCCAGCAGCAATCGGGATTTGAATCAGCCCCAGCATTTT
.,TRBD1,TRBJ2-4,TRBV7-9,CASSLLYPDRGGAKNIQYF,TGTGCCAGCAGCTTACTTTACCCCGACAGGGGGGGGGCCAAAAACATTCAGTACTTC
.,.,TRBJ1-1,TRBV13,CASSPRGGPEAFF,TGTGCCAGCAGCCCCCGGGGGGGCCCTGAAGCTTTCTTT
.,.,TRBJ2-7,TRBV5-4,CASSFGDVSYEQYF,TGTGCCAGCAGCTTTGGGGACGTATCCTACGAGCAGTACTTC
.,.,TRBJ2-7,TRBV10-1,CASSRSYYEQYF,TGCGCCAGCAGTAGGTCCTACTACGAGCAGTACTTC
.,.,TRBJ2-7,TRBV27,CASSLYPVPGPAYEQYF,TGTGCCAGCAGTTTATATCCGGTACCAGGACCAGCCTACGAGCAGTACTTC
.,.,TRBJ1-5,TRBV7-9,CASSFGASAQHF,TGTGCCAGCAGCTTTGGTGCGTCGGCCCAGCATTTT
.,TRBD2,TRBJ2-1,TRBV6-5,CASSYSLAGIDEQFF,TGTGCCAGCAGTTACTCCCTAGCGGGTATAGATGAGCAGTTCTTC
.,.,TRBJ1-2,TRBV10-3,CAISESMGLDKGTYGYTF,TGTGCCATCAGTGAGTCTATGGGTCTAGACAAGGGCACCTATGGCTACACCTTC
.,.,TRBJ2-7,TRBV30,CAWSVPVGNEQYF,TGTGCCTGGAGTGTACCGGTGGGGAACGAGCAGTACTTC
.,.,TRBJ1-2,TRBV7-9,CASSLEWAAPRNGYTF,TGTGCCAGCAGCTTAGAATGGGCAGCCCCACGAAATGGCTACACCTTC
once,.,TRBJ2-1,TRBV9,CASSTPVAGFDNEQFF,TGTGCCAGCAGCACCCCGGTGGCGGGGTTTGACAATGAGCAGTTCTTC
few,TRBD2,TRBJ2-1,TRBV7-9,CASASGGRNNEQFF,TGTGCCAGCGCCTCGGGCGGGAGAAACAATGAGCAGTTCTTC
.,.,TRBJ2-7,TRBV6-1,CASSHRDGSYEQYF,TGTGCCAGCAGTCACCGGGACGGATCCTACGAGCAGTACTTC
.,.,TRBJ1-1,TRBV29-1,CSVDLTHHRELSEAFF,TGCAGCGTTGACCTCACGCATCACAGGGAACTTTCTGAAGCTTTCTTT
.,.,TRBJ1-1,TRBV11-2,CASQGSMNTEAFF,TGTGCCAGCCAGGGGTCGATGAACACTGAAGCTTTCTTT
.,.,TRBJ2-7,TRBV11-2,CASSLDRRHYEQYF,TGTGCCAGCAGCTTAGATCGACGCCACTACGAGCAGTACTTC
.,.,TRBJ2-5,TRBV7-9,CASSFELQGQETQYF,TGTGCCAGCAGCTTTGAGTTACAGGGACAAGAGACCCAGTACTTC
.,.,TRBJ2-2,TRBV27,CASSEVARELFF,TGTGCCAGCAGTGAGGTGGCCAGGGAGCTGTTTTTT
.,.,TRBJ2-7,TRBV7-9,CASSFGPSEQYF,TGTGCCAGCAGCTTTGGGCCTTCCGAGCAGTACTTC
few,.,TRBJ1-1,TRBV25-1,CASSESTRANTEAFF,TGTGCCAGCAGTGAATCAACACGGGCGAACACTGAAGCTTTCTTT
.,TRBD2,TRBJ2-7,TRBV4-3,CASSPRGGIRSYEQYF,TGCGCCAGCAGCCCTCGGGGAGGGATACGGTCCTACGAGCAGTACTTC
.,.,TRBJ2-5,TRBV28,CASSEQGGETQYF,TGTGCCAGCAGTGAGCAGGGGGGAGAGACCCAGTACTTC
.,.,TRBJ1-3,TRBV19,CASSPRGSGNTIYF,TGTGCCAGTAGTCCCAGGGGATCTGGAAACACCATATATTTT
.,TRBD1,TRBJ1-5,TRBV2,CASSESRTGIINQPQHF,TGTGCCAGCAGTGAATCTCGGACAGGTATTATCAATCAGCCCCAGCATTTT
.,.,TRBJ2-5,TRBV25-1,CASSAEETQYF,TGTGCCAGCAGTGCGGAAGAGACCCAGTACTTC
once,.,TRBJ2-7,TRBV11-2,CASSLARAYEQYF,TGTGCCAGCAGCTTAGCTAGGGCCTACGAGCAGTACTTC
.,.,TRBJ2-7,TRBV28,CASSARSREQYF,TGTGCCAGCAGCGCGCGATCAAGGGAGCAGTACTTC
.,.,TRBJ2-4,TRBV4-1,CASSQARASKNIQYF,TGCGCCAGCAGCCAAGCCAGGGCCTCCAAAAACATTCAGTACTTC
once,.,TRBJ2-3,TRBV28,CASSLVGLAGSTDTQYF,TGTGCCAGCAGTTTGGTCGGGCTAGCAGGCAGCACAGATACGCAGTATTTT
.,.,TRBJ2-2,TRBV4-1,CASSLGVRREGELFF,TGCGCCAGCAGTCTCGGGGTGCGGCGGGAAGGGGAGCTGTTTTTT
.,TRBD2,TRBJ2-7,TRBV2,CASSGTSFHEQYF,TGTGCCAGCAGCGGGACTAGTTTCCACGAGCAGTACTTC
.,TRBD1,TRBJ1-4,TRBV7-4,CASPSDRVVATNEKLFF,TGTGCCAGCCCCTCGGACAGGGTAGTTGCAACTAATGAAAAACTGTTTTTT
.,TRBD2,TRBJ2-3,TRBV5-1,CASSLFPGGADTQYF,TGCGCCAGCAGCTTATTTCCGGGAGGGGCAGATACGCAGTATTTT
few,.,TRBJ1-1,TRBV5-1,CASSQTGYTEAFF,TGCGCCAGCAGCCAAACAGGGTACACTGAAGCTTTCTTT
few,.,TRBJ1-1,TRBV29-1,CSVYSDTTNTEAFF,TGCAGCGTCTACTCGGACACTACGAACACTGAAGCTTTCTTT
.,.,TRBJ1-3,TRBV7-9,CASSQDTGNTIYF,TGTGCCAGCAGCCAGGACACAGGAAACACCATATATTTT
.,TRBD2,TRBJ2-3,TRBV5-1,CASSLSTSGSTDTQYF,TGCGCCAGCAGCTTATCGACTAGCGGAAGCACAGATACGCAGTATTTT
.,.,TRBJ2-3,TRBV29-1,CSGLAGTDTQYF,TGCAGCGGATTAGCGGGCACAGATACGCAGTATTTT
.,.,TRBJ2-2,TRBV9,CASSVALGNTGELFF,TGTGCCAGCAGCGTAGCATTGGGGAACACCGGGGAGCTGTTTTTT
.,.,TRBJ1-2,TRBV2,CASSERGNYGYTF,TGTGCCAGCAGTGAGAGGGGTAACTATGGCTACACCTTC